The source of this T cell receptor beta chain is a study of T cell responses to AZD1222 COVID-19 vaccine. Notes on this clone: Its antigen is not identified.

Findings of the study overall: Nearly half of unique spike-specific TCRs reportedly avoided B.1.351 and B.1.1.7 mutated regions. Only a handful of people who got AZD1222 tested seropositive at baseline.

Sequencing used immunoSEQ multiplex PCR; TCRdb keeps in-frame clones, though not all of them. The table has 95,000 to 100,000 clones, around 84% seen once. The ends lost 5 bases at V and 5 bases at J; junction bases unmatched: 3. Per germline, CDR1 SGHDT and CDR2 YYEEEE. The CDR3 consists of 13 residues. The sequence was collected from an adult in good health. Specimen: peripheral blood, collected on day 0 of AZD1222 vaccination. The chain combines TRBV5-6 with TRBJ2-5; 10 bases agree with TRBD1. This CDR3 reads CASRTGGRETQYF. The CDR3, as DNA: TGTGCCAGCAGGACAGGGGGCCGGGAGACCCAGTACTTC.